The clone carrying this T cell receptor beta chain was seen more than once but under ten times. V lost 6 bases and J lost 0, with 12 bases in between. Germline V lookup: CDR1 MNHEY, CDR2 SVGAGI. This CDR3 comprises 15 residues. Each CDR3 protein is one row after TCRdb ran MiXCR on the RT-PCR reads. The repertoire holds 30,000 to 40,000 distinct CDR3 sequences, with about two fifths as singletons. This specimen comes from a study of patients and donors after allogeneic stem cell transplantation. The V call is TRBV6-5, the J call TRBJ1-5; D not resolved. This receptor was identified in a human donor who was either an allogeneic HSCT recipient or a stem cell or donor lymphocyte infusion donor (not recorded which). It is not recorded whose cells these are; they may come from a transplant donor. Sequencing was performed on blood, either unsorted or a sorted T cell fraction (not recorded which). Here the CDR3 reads CASRRRQYSNQPQHF. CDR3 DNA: TGTGCCAGCAGAAGACGACAATATAGCAATCAGCCCCAGCATTTT.